Sequencing of this T cell receptor (beta chain) was carried out in a study of OX40 agonist ivuxolimab in advanced cancers. About the research overall: Every patient in dose escalation had hepatocellular carcinoma, melanoma, renal cell or head and neck cancer.

The V end lost 6 bases, the J end lost 0 bases, and 11 bases lay between the germline ends. The germline gives CDR1 MDHEN, CDR2 SYDVKM. The CDR3 runs to 14 residues. Repertoires were generated with immunoSEQ multiplex PCR, while TCRdb's copy carries only in-frame clones and drops some. The sample records tens of thousands of clones, about 82% being singletons. V is TRBV28 and J is TRBJ1-1, with D unresolved. This specimen consisted of CD4+ or CD8+ T cells sorted from blood, obtained in a trial of the OX40 agonist ivuxolimab. This TCR came from an adult with an advanced solid tumor such as melanoma, head and neck, liver or kidney cancer. CDR3 sequence: CASSPDRLNTEAFF. The CDR3 DNA reads as TGTGCCAGCAGCCCAGACCGACTGAACACTGAAGCTTTCTTT.